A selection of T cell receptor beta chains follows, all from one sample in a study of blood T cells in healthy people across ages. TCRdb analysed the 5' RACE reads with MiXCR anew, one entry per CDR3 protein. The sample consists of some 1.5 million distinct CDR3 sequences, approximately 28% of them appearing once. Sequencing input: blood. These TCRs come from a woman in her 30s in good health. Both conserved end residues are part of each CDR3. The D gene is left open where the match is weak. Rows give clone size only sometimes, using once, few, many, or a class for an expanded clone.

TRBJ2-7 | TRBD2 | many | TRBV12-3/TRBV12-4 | CASMAREGSYEQYF | TGTGCCAGCATGGCGCGGGAGGGATCCTACGAGCAGTACTTC
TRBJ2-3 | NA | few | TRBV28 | CASSFNPAYTQYF | TGTGCCAGCAGTTTCAATCCCGCATATACGCAGTATTTT
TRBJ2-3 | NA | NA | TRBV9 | CASSVTARGDTQYF | TGTGCCAGCAGCGTGACAGCAAGGGGGGATACGCAGTATTTT
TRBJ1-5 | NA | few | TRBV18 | CASSPPGGTRQPQHF | TGTGCCAGCTCACCACCTGGGGGGACACGTCAGCCCCAGCATTTT
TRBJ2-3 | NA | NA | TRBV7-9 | CASSSSGTVADTQYF | TGTGCCAGCAGCTCCTCAGGGACCGTCGCAGATACGCAGTATTTT
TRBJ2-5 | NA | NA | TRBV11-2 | CASSLGVRGTNGRETQYF | TGTGCCAGCAGCTTAGGGGTCCGTGGGACCAACGGCCGAGAGACCCAGTACTTC
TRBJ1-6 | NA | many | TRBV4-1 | CASSPSGLLRYSPLHF | TGCGCCAGCAGCCCCTCGGGACTACTCCGTTATTCACCCCTCCACTTT
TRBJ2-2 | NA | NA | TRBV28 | CASRNPNTGELFF | TGTGCCAGCAGAAACCCGAACACCGGGGAGCTGTTTTTT
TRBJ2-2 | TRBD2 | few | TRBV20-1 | CSALGLAGRDGELFF | TGCAGTGCCCTCGGACTAGCGGGAAGGGACGGGGAGCTGTTTTTT
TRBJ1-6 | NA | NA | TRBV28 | CASFSDSFNSPLHF | TGTGCCAGCTTCTCTGACAGTTTTAATTCACCCCTCCACTTT
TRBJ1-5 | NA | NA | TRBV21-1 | CASSHLRGQPQHF | TGTGCCAGCAGCCACTTGAGGGGTCAGCCCCAGCATTTT
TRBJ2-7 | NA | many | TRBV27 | CASSPSTVYEQYF | TGTGCCAGCAGTCCCTCGACAGTCTACGAGCAGTACTTC
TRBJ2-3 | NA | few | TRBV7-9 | CASSPVGTAADTQYF | TGTGCCAGCAGCCCGGTTGGGACGGCGGCAGATACGCAGTATTTT
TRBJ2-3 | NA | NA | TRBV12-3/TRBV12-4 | CASSLVHSTDTQYF | TGTGCCAGCAGTTTGGTTCATAGCACAGATACGCAGTATTTT
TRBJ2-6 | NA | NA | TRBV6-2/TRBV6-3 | CASREDGANVLTF | TGTGCCAGCAGGGAGGATGGGGCCAACGTCCTGACTTTC
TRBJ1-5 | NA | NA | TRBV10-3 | CAISESGRNNQPQHF | TGTGCCATCAGTGAGTCCGGGCGGAACAATCAGCCCCAGCATTTT
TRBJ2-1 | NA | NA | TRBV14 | CASSQVRGRPNEQFF | TGTGCCAGCAGCCAAGTAAGAGGGAGGCCCAATGAGCAGTTCTTC
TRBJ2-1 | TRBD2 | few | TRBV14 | CASSWDNGLAGGFEQFF | TGTGCCAGCAGTTGGGACAATGGACTAGCGGGAGGTTTTGAGCAGTTCTTC
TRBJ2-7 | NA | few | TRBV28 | CASSLRGALVEQYF | TGTGCCAGCAGTTTAAGGGGGGCGCTGGTCGAGCAGTACTTC
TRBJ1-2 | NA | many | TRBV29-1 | CSVASSPKYGYTF | TGCAGCGTTGCAAGCAGCCCTAAGTATGGCTACACCTTC
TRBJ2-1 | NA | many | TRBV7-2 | CASSAPYNEQFF | TGTGCCAGCAGCGCCCCGTACAATGAGCAGTTCTTC
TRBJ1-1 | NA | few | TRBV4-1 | CASSQDLGRETEAFF | TGCGCCAGCAGCCAAGATTTGGGCAGGGAAACTGAAGCTTTCTTT
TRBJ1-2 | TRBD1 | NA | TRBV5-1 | CASSYQRQGSNYGYTF | TGCGCCAGCAGCTACCAAAGACAGGGCTCTAACTATGGCTACACCTTC
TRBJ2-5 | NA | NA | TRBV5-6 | CASSFIQGWETQYF | TGTGCCAGCAGCTTTATTCAGGGCTGGGAGACCCAGTACTTC
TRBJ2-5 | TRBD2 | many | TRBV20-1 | CSASRGRAETQYF | TGCAGTGCTAGCCGGGGGAGGGCAGAGACCCAGTACTTC
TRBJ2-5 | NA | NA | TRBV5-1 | CASSQGQPRWETQYF | TGCGCCAGCAGCCAAGGACAGCCGAGGTGGGAGACCCAGTACTTC
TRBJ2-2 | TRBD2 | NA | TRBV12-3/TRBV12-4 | CAGSREGRVTGELFF | TGTGCCGGCAGCAGGGAAGGGAGGGTTACCGGGGAGCTGTTTTTT
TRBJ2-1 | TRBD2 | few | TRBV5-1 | CASSTNSGRAGEQFF | TGCGCCAGCAGCACGAATAGCGGGAGGGCCGGTGAGCAGTTCTTC